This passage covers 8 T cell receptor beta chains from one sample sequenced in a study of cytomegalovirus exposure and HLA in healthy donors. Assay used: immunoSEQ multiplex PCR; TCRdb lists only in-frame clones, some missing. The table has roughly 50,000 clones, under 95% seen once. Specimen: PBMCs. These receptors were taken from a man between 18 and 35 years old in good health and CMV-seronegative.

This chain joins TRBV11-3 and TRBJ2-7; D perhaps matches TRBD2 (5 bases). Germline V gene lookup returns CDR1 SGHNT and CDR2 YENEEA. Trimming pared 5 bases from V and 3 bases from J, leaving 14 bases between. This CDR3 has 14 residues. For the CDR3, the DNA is TGTGCCAGCAGCCCCCTCGGACGGGACTACGAGCAGTACTTC. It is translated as CASSPLGRDYEQYF.

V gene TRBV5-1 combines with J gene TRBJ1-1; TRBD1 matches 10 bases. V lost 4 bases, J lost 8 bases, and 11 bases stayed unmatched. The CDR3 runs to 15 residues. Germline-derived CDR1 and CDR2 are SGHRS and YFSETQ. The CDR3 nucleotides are TGCGCCAGCAGCCCCAGACAGGGGGCGCAGGGCGAAGCTTTCTTT. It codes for CASSPRQGAQGEAFF.

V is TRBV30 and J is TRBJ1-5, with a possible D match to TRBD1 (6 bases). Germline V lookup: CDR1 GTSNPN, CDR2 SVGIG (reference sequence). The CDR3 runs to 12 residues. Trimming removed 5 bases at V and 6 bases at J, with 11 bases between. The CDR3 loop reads CAWARGGQPQHF. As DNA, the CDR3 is TGTGCCTGGGCGAGAGGGGGTCAGCCCCAGCATTTT.

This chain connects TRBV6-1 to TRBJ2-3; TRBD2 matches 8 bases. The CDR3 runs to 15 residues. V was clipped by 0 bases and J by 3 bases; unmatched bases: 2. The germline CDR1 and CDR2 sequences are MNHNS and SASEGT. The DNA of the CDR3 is TGTGCCAGCAGTGAAGCGCGGGGGGTGACAGATACGCAGTATTTT. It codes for CASSEARGVTDTQYF.

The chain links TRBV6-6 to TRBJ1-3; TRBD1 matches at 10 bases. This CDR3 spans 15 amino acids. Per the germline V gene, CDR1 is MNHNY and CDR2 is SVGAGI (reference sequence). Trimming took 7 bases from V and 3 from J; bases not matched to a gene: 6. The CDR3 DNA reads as TGTGCCAGCACTTGGACAGGGGGATATGGAAACACCATATATTTT. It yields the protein CASTWTGGYGNTIYF.

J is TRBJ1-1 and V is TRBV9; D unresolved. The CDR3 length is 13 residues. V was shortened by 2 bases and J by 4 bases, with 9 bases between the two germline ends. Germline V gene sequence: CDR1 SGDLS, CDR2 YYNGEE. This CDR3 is CASSVGVGTEAFF. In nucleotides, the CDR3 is TGTGCCAGCAGCGTGGGAGTGGGCACTGAAGCTTTCTTT.

The CDR3: CASSLGSSGIMYQETQYF. The CDR3 nucleotides read TGCGCCAGCAGCTTGGGATCTAGCGGGATAATGTACCAAGAGACCCAGTACTTC. The V call is TRBV5-1, the J call TRBJ2-5, with TRBD2 matching 9 bases. The CDR3 is made up of 18 amino acids. Trimming cost V 0 bases and J 0 bases; bases outside gene matches: 9. Germline values: CDR1 SGHRS, CDR2 YFSETQ.

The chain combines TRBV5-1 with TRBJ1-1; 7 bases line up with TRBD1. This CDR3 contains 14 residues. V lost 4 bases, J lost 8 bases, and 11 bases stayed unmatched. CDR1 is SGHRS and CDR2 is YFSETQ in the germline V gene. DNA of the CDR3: TGCGCCAGCAGCCCCACTGACCCGGACAGGGAAGCTTTCTTT. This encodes CASSPTDPDREAFF.